This note documents a single TCR beta chain sequence. Described treatment: oral pan-JAK inhibitor, 5-10 mg twice daily. Patients with alopecia areata provided lesional scalp punch biopsies as well as peripheral blood. V was pared by 3 bases and J by 3 bases, with 14 bases between. CDR1 SGHTS and CDR2 YDEGEE come from the germline V gene. The CDR3 loop spans 15 amino acids. This sample was taken from a study of CD8+ T cells in alopecia areata. It was cDNA, reverse transcribed from extracted RNA, that served as the sequencing template. Only in-frame clones appear in the TCRdb table, and some are missing; sequencing was by immunoSEQ multiplex PCR. The sample has over a thousand clones, approximately 82% seen once.

Sequencing was performed on skin, taken at week 24, from a patient treated with tofacitinib. This TCR derives from a human donor with alopecia areata. This chain links TRBV5-8 with TRBJ2-3, with a possible D match to TRBD1 (6 bases). The CDR3: CASSSGERFTDTQYF. The CDR3 DNA reads TGTGCCAGCAGCTCAGGGGAGAGATTTACAGATACGCAGTATTTT.